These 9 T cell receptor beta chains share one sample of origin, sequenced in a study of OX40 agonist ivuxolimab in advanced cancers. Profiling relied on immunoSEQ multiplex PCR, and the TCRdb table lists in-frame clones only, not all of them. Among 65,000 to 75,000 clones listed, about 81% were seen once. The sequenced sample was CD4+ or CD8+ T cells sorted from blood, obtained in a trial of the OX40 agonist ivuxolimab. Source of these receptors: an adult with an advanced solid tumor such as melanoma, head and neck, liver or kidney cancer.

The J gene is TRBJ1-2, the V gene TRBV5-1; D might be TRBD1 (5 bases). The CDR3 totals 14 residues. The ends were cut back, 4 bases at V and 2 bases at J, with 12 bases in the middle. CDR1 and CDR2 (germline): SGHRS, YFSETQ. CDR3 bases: TGCGCCAGCAGCCCCGGGGCAGGGAACTATGGCTACACCTTC. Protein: CASSPGAGNYGYTF.

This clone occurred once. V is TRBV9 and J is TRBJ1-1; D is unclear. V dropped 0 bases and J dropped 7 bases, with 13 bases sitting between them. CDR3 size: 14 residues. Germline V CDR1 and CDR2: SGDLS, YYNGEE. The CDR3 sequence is CASSVVGDGGEAFF. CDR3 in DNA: TGTGCCAGCAGCGTAGTTGGGGATGGTGGTGAAGCTTTCTTT.

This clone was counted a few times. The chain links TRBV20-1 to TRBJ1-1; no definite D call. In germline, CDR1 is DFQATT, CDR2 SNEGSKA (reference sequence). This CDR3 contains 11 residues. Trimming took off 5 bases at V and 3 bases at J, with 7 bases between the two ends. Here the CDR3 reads CSAPVHTEAFF. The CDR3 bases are TGCAGTGCTCCAGTCCACACTGAAGCTTTCTTT.

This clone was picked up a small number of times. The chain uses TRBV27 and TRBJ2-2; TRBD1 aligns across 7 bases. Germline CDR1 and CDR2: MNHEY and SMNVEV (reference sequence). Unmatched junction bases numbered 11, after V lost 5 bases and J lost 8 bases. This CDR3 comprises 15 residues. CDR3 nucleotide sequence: TGTGCCAGCAGTCCCCTCCGACAGGGCACGGGGGAGCTGTTTTTT. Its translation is CASSPLRQGTGELFF.

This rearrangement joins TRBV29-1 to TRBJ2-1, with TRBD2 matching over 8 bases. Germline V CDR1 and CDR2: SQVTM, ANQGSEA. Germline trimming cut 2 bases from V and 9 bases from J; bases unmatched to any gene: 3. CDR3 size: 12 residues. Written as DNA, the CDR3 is TGCAGCGTTGAACAGCGGGGGACTGAGCAGTTCTTC. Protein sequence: CSVEQRGTEQFF.

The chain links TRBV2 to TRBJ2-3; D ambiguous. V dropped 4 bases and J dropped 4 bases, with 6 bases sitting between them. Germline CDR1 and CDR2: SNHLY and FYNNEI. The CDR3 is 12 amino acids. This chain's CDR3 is CASSVSADTQYF. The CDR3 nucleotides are TGTGCCAGCAGTGTCTCGGCAGATACGCAGTATTTT.

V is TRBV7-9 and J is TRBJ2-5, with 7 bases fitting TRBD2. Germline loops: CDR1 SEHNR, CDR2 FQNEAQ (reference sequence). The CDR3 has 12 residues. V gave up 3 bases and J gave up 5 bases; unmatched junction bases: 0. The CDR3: CASSFGGETQYF. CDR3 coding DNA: TGTGCCAGCAGCTTCGGGGGGGAGACCCAGTACTTC.

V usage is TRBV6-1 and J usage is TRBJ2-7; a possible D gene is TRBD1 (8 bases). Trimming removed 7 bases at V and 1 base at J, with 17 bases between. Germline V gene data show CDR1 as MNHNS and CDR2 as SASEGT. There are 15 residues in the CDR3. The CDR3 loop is CASMRGQGGSYEQYV. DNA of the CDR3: TGTGCCAGCATGCGAGGACAGGGAGGGTCCTACGAGCAGTACGTC.

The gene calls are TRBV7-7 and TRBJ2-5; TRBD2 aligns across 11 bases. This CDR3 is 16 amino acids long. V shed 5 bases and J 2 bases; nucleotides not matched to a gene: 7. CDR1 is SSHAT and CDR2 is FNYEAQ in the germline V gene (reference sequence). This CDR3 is CASSQLAGASQETQYF. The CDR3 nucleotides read TGTGCCAGCAGCCAACTAGCGGGAGCCTCTCAAGAGACCCAGTACTTC.